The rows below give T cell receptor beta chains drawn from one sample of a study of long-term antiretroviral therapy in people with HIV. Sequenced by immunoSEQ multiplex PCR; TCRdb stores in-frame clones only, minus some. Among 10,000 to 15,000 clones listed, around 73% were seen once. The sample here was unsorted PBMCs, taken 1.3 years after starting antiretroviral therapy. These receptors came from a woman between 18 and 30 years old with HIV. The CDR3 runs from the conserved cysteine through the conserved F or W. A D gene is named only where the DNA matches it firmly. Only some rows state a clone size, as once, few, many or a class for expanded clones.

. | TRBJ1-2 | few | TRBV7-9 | CASSLAYLSPGYTF | TGTGCCAGCAGCTTAGCATATTTATCCCCTGGCTACACCTTC
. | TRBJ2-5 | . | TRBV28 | CASSLSSIQTQYF | TGTGCCAGCAGTTTATCTAGCATCCAGACCCAGTACTTC
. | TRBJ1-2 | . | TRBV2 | CASSEGHRDQAGYTF | TGTGCCAGCAGTGAGGGGCACAGGGACCAGGCGGGCTACACCTTC
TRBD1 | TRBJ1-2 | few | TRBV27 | CAAGDGTGDGYTF | TGTGCCGCCGGGGACGGGACAGGGGATGGCTACACCTTC
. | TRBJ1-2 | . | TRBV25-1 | CASRGGLAQGYTF | TGTGCCAGCAGGGGAGGCTTGGCCCAGGGCTACACCTTC
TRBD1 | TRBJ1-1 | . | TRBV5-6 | CASSGGQTEAFF | TGTGCCAGCAGCGGGGGACAGACTGAAGCTTTCTTT
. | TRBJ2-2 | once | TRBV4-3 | CASSQGWASLLPSNTGELFF | TGCGCCAGCAGCCAAGGGTGGGCCTCCCTCCTCCCCTCGAACACCGGGGAGCTGTTTTTT
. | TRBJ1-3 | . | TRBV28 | CASSFDGRLGNTIYF | TGTGCCAGCAGTTTTGACGGTCGACTCGGAAACACCATATATTTT
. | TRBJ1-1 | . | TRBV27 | CASSSPFRGRVAFF | TGTGCCAGCAGTTCCCCATTCCGCGGCAGGGTAGCTTTCTTT
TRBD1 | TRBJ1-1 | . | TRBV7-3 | CASKLGQGATEAFF | TGTGCCAGCAAGCTCGGGCAGGGGGCCACTGAAGCTTTCTTT
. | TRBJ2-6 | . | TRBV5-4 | CASSFWQESSGANVLTF | TGTGCCAGCAGCTTTTGGCAGGAGAGCTCTGGGGCCAACGTCCTGACTTTC
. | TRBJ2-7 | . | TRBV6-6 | CASNSLESTYEQYF | TGTGCCAGCAACAGCCTCGAGAGTACCTACGAGCAGTACTTC
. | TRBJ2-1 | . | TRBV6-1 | CASGGTSNEQFF | TGTGCCAGCGGGGGAACTAGCAATGAGCAGTTCTTC
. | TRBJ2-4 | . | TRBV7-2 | CASSLSGSSKNIQYF | TGTGCCAGCAGCTTATCGGGGTCTAGCAAAAACATTCAGTACTTC
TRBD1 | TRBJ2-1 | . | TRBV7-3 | CASSLWDRASYNEQFF | TGTGCCAGCAGCTTATGGGACAGGGCCTCCTACAATGAGCAGTTCTTC
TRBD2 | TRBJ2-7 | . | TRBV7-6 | CASSLLLAGPYEQYF | TGTGCCAGCAGCTTATTACTAGCGGGGCCCTACGAGCAGTACTTC
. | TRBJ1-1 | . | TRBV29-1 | CSVERQGSGAFF | TGCAGCGTTGAACGGCAGGGCAGTGGAGCTTTCTTT